This TCR beta chain was recovered during a study of glioma-infiltrating T cells after dendritic cell vaccination. The assay was immunoSEQ multiplex PCR, and TCRdb's table has in-frame clones only and misses some. The sample records roughly 52,000 clones, approximately 85% being singletons. The J segment lost 5 bases and the V segment lost 7 bases, leaving 8 bases of the junction unmatched. The germline V gene has CDR1 SGDLS and CDR2 YYNGEE. This CDR3 has 15 amino acids. Isocitrate dehydrogenase mutation was absent in all glioblastoma patients. This clone was detected a few times. The sequence derives from a human donor with glioblastoma. V is TRBV9 and J is TRBJ2-7, with 14 bases that match TRBD2. Here the sequenced sample was blood, taken before dendritic cell vaccination. CDR3 DNA sequence: TGTGCCAGCGGGGTGGGACTAGCGGGAGTAAACGAGCAGTACTTC. Residues: CASGVGLAGVNEQYF.